Described below is a single T cell receptor beta chain sequence and its context. Its antigen is undetermined. The source of the sample is a study of CD8 T cells in ankylosing spondylitis. Overall study findings and caveats: Significantly higher representation of disease-linked clones was reported for matched ankylosing spondylitis synovial fluid. Blood of patients with ankylosing spondylitis appeared to be characterized by a TCR beta motif of about eight highly homologous variants.

The length of the CDR3 is 14 residues. In germline, CDR1 is SGHDT, CDR2 YYEEEE. V was shortened by 2 bases and J by 4 bases, with 13 bases between the two germline ends. TCRdb reanalysed the 5' RACE reads using MiXCR and keeps one entry per CDR3 protein. The sample has roughly 230,000 distinct CDR3 sequences, 18% seen once. This rearrangement joins TRBV5-6 to TRBJ2-7; D might be TRBD1 (5 bases). The receptor was isolated from a male donor with ankylosing spondylitis or in good health (not recorded which). The sequencing sample was made of blood, either unsorted or a sorted T cell fraction (not recorded which). DNA for the CDR3: TGTGCCAGCAGCTTCTTTGCAGGGCGGTACGAGCAGTACTTC. Its protein is CASSFFAGRYEQYF.